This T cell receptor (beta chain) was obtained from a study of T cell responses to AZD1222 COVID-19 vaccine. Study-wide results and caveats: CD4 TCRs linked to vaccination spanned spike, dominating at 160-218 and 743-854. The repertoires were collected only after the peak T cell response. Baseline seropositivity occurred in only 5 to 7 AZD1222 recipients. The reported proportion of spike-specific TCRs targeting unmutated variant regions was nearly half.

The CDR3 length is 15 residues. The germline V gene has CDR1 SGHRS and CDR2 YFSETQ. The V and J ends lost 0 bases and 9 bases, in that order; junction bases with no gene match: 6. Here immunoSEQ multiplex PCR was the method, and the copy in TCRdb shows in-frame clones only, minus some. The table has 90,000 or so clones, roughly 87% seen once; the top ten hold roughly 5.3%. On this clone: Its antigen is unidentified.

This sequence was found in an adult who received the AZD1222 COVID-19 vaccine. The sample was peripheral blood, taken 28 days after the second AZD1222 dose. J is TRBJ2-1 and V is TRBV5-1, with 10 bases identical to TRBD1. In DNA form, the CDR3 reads TGCGCCAGCAGCTTGGGACAGGGGGCGGGCAGTGAGCAGTTCTTC. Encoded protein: CASSLGQGAGSEQFF. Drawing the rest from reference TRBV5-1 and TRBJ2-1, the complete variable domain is KAGVTQTPRYLIKTRGQQVTLSCSPISGHRSVSWYQQTPGQGLQFLFEYFSETQRNKGNFPGRFSGRQFSNSRSEMNVSTLELGDSALYLCASSLGQGAGSEQFFGPGTRLTVL.